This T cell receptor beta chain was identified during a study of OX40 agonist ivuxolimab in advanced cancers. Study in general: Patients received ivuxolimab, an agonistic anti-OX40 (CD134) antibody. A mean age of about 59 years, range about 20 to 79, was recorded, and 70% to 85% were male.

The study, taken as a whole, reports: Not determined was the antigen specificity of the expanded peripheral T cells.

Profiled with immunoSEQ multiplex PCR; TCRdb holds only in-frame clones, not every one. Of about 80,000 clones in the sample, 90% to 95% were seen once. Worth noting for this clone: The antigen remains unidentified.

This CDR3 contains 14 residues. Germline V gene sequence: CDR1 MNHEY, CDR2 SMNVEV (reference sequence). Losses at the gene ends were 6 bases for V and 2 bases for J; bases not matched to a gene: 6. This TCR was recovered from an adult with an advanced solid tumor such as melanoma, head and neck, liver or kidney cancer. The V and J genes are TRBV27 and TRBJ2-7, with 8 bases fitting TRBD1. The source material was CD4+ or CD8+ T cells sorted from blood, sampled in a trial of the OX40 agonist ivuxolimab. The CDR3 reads CASRRTGLTYEQYF. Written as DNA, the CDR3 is TGTGCCAGCAGGAGGACAGGGCTTACCTACGAGCAGTACTTC.